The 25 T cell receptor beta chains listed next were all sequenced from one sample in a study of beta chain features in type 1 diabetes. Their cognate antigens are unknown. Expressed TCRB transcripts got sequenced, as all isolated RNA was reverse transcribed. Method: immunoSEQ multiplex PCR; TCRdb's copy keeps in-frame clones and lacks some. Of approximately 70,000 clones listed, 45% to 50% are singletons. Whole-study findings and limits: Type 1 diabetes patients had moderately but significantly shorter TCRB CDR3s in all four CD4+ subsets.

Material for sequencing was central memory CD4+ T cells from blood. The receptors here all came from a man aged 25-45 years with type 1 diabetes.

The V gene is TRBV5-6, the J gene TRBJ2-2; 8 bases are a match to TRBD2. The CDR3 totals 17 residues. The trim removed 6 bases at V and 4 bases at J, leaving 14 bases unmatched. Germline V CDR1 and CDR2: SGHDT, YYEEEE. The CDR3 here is CASTFRPSGSATGELFF. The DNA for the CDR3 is TGTGCCAGCACCTTTAGACCGAGCGGGAGTGCCACCGGGGAGCTGTTTTTT.

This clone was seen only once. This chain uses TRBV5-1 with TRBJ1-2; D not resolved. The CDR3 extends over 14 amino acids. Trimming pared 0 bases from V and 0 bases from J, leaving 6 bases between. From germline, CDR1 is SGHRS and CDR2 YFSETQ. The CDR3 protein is CASSLEASNYGYTF. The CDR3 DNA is TGCGCCAGCAGCTTGGAAGCGTCTAACTATGGCTACACCTTC.

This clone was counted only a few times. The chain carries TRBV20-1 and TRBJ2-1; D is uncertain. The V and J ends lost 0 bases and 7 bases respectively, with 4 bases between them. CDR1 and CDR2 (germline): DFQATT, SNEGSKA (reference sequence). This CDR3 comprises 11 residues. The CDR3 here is CSAREINEQFF. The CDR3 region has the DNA TGCAGTGCTAGAGAAATAAATGAGCAGTTCTTC.

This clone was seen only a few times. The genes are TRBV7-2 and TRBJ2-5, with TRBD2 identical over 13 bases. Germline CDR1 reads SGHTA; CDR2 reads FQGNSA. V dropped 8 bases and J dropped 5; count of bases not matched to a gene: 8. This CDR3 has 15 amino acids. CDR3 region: CASCTSGGARETQYF. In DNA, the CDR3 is TGTGCCAGCTGTACTAGCGGGGGGGCCCGGGAGACCCAGTACTTC.

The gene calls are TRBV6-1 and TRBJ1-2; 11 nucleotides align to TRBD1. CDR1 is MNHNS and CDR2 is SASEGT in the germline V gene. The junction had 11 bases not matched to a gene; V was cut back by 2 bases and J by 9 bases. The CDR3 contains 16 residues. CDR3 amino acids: CASSESIYRDRGSYTF. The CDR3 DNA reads TGTGCCAGCAGTGAATCCATATACCGGGACAGGGGGAGCTACACCTTC.

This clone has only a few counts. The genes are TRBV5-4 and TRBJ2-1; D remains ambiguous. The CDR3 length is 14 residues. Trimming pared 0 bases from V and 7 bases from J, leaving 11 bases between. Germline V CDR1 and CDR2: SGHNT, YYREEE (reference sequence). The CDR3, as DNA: TGTGCCAGCAGCTTGGTCCTCGGTCCTAATGAGCAGTTCTTC. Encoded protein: CASSLVLGPNEQFF.

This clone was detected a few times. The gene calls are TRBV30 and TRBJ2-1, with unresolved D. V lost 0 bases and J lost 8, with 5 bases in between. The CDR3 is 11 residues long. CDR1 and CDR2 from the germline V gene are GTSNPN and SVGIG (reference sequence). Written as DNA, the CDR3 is TGTGCCTGGAGTGTAGAGGATGAGCAGTTCTTC. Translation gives CAWSVEDEQFF.

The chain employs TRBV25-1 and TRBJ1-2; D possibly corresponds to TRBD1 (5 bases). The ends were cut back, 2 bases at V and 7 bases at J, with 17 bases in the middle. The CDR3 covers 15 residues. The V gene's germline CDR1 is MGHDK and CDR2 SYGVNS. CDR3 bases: TGTGCCAGCAGTGAAGCCGGGGGGAGGCTGGCTGGCTACACCTTC. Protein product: CASSEAGGRLAGYTF.

The CDR3, as DNA: TGCGCCAGCAGCCAAAGGGGCGGACAGGACCTCAACACTGAAGCTTTCTTT. Protein sequence: CASSQRGGQDLNTEAFF. This chain connects TRBV4-1 to TRBJ1-1; 7 bases are shared with TRBD1. After removal of 2 bases from V and 2 bases from J, the junction contained 11 bases not matched to a gene. The CDR3 has 17 residues. CDR1 MGHRA and CDR2 YSYEKL come from the germline V gene.

CDR3 in amino acids: CASSSGQGAGDTEAFF. The CDR3 DNA sequence: TGTGCCAGCTCGTCGGGACAGGGGGCGGGGGACACTGAAGCTTTCTTT. J is TRBJ1-1 and V is TRBV18; 12 positions match TRBD1. The CDR3 totals 16 residues. Germline V CDR1 and CDR2: KGHSH, LQKENI. The ends lost 6 bases at V and 3 bases at J; junction bases unmatched: 8.

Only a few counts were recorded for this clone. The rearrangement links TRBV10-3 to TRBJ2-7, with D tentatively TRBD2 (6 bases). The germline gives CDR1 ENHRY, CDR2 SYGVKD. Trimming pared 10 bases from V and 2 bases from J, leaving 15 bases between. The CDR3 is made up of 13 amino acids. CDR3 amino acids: CATGVAGTYEQYF. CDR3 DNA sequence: TGTGCCACGGGGGTGGCAGGGACCTACGAGCAGTACTTC.

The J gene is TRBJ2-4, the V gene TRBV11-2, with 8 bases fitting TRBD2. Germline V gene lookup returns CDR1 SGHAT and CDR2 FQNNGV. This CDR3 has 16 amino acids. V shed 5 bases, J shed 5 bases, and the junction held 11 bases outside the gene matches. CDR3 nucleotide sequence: TGTGCCAGCAGCCCAGGACTAGCTACTTTCCAAAACATTCAGTACTTC. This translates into CASSPGLATFQNIQYF.

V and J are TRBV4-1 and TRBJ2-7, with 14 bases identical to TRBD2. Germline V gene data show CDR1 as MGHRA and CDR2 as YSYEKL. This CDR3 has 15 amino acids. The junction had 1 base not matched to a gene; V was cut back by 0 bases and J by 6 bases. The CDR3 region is CASSQDGLAGGEQYF. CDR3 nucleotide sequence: TGCGCCAGCAGCCAAGATGGACTAGCGGGAGGCGAGCAGTACTTC.

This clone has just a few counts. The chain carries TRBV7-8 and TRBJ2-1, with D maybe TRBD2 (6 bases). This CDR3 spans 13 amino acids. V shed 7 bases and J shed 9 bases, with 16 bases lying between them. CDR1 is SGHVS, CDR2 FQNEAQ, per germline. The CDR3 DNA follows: TGTGCCAGCACCCCCGGAGGGGCCGTTGAGCAGTTCTTC. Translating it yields CASTPGGAVEQFF.

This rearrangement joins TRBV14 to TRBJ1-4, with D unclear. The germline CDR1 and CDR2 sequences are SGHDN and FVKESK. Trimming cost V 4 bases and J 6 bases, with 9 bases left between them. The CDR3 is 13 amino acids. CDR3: CASSRGVDEKLFF. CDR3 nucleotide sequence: TGTGCCAGCAGCCGGGGAGTAGATGAAAAACTGTTTTTT. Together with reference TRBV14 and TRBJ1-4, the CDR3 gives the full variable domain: EAGVTQFPSHSVIEKGQTVTLRCDPISGHDNLYWYRRVMGKEIKFLLHFVKESKQDESGMPNNRFLAERTGGTYSTLKVQPAELEDSGVYFCASSRGVDEKLFFGSGTQLSVL.

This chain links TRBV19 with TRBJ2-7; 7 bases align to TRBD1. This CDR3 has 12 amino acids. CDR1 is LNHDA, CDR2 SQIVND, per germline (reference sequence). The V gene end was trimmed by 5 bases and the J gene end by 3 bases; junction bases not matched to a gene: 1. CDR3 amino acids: CASSRQGYEQYF. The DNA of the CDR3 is TGTGCCAGTAGTCGACAGGGCTACGAGCAGTACTTC.

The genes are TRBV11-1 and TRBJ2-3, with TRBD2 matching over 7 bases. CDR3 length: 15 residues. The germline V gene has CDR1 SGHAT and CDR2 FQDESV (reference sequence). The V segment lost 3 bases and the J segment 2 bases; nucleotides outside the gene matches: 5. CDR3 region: CASSFWGGATDTQYF. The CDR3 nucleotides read TGTGCCAGCAGCTTTTGGGGAGGGGCCACAGATACGCAGTATTTT.

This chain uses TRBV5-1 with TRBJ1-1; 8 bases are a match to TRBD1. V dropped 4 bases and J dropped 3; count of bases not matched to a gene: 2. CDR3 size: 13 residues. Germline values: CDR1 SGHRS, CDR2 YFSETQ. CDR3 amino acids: CASSAQGDTEAFF. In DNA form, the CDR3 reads TGCGCCAGCAGCGCACAGGGGGACACTGAAGCTTTCTTT.

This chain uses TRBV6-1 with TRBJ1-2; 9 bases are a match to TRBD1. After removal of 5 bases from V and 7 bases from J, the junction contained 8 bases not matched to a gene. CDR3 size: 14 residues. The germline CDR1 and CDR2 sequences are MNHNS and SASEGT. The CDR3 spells CASSTRDRVSGYTF. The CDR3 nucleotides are TGTGCCAGCAGTACGCGGGACAGGGTCTCTGGCTACACCTTC.

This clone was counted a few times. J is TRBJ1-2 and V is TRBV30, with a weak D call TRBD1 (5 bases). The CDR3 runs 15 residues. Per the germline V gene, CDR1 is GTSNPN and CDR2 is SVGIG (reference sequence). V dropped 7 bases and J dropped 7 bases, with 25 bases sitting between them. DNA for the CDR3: TGTGCCTCCCCCTCGAGCGACAGCTTCTCCCCTGGCTACACCTTC. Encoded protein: CASPSSDSFSPGYTF. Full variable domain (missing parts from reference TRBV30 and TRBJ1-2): SQTIHQWPATLVQPVGSPLSLECTVEGTSNPNLYWYRQAAGRGLQLLFYSVGIGQISSEVPQNLSASRPQDRQFILSSKKLLLSDSGFYLCASPSSDSFSPGYTFGSGTRLTVV.

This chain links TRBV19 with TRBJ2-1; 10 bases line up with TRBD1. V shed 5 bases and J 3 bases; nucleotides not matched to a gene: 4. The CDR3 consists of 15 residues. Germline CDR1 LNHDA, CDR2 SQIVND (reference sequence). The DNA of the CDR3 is TGTGCCAGTAGTCCGCGGGACAGGGGCTACAATGAGCAGTTCTTC. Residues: CASSPRDRGYNEQFF.

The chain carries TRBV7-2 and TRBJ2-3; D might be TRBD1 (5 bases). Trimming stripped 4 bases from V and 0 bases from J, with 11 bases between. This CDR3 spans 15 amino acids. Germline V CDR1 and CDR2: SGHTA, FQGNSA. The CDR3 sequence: CASSSQAASTDTQYF. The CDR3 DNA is TGTGCCAGCAGCTCACAGGCAGCTAGCACAGATACGCAGTATTTT.

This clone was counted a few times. CDR3 bases: TGTGCCAGCGTTATGGAGCAGTTCTTC. The encoded protein is CASVMEQFF. The chain recombines TRBV9 with TRBJ2-1, with D unresolved. The CDR3 has 9 amino acids. V dropped 7 bases and J dropped 10 bases, with 6 bases sitting between them. The germline V gene has CDR1 SGDLS and CDR2 YYNGEE.

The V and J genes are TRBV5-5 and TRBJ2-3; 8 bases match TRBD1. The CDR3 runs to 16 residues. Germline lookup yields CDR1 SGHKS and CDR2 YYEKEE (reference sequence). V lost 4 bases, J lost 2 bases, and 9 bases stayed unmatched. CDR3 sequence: CASSPVGQGNTDTQYF. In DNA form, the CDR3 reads TGTGCCAGCAGCCCGGTCGGACAGGGAAACACAGATACGCAGTATTTT.

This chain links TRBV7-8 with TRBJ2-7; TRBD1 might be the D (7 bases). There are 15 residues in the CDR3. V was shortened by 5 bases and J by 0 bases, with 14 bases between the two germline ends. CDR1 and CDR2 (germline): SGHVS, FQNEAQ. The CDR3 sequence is CASSPGGTVSYEQYF. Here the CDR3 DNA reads TGTGCCAGCAGCCCTGGGGGGACAGTCTCCTACGAGCAGTACTTC.